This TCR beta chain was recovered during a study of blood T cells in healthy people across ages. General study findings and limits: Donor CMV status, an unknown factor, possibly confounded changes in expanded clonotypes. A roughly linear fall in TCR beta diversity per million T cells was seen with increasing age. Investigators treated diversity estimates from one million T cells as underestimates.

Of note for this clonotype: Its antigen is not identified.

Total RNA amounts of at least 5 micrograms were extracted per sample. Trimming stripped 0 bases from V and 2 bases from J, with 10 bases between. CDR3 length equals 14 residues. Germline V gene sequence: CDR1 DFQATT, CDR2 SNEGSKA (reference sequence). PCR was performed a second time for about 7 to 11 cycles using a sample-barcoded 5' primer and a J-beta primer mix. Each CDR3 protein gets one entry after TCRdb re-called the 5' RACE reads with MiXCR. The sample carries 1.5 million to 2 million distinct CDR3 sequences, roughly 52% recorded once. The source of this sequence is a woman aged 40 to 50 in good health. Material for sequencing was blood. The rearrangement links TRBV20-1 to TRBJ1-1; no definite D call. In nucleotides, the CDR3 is TGCAGTGCTAGAGATCGAGTGTTCAACACTGAAGCTTTCTTT. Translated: CSARDRVFNTEAFF.